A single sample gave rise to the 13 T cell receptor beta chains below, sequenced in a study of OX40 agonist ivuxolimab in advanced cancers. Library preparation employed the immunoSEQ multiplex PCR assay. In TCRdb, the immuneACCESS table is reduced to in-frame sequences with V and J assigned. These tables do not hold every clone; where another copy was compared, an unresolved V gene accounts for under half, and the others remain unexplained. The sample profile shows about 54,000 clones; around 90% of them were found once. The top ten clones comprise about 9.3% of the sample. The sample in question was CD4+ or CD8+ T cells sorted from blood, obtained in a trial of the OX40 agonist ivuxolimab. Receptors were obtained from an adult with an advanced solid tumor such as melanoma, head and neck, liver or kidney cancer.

CDR3 coding DNA: TGTGCCAGCAGTTTATTGGCGACTTACAATGAGCAGTTCTTC. Translated, it gives CASSLLATYNEQFF. The rearrangement uses TRBV27 and TRBJ2-1; D call uncertain. Deletions cut 1 base from V and 4 bases from J, with 8 bases between. The CDR3 covers 14 residues. CDR1 is MNHEY, CDR2 SMNVEV, per germline (reference sequence).

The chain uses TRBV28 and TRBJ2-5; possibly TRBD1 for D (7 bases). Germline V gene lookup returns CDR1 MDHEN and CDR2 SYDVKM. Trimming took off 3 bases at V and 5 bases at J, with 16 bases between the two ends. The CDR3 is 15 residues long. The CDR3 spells CASSFPEGADETQYF. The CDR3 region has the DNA TGTGCCAGCAGTTTCCCGGAGGGGGCGGATGAGACCCAGTACTTC.

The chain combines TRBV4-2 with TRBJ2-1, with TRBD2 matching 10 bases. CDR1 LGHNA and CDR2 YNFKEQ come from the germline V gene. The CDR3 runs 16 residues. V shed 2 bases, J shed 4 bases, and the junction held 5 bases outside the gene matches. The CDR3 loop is CASSQSGAGGYNEQFF. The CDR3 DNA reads TGTGCCAGCAGCCAAAGCGGAGCGGGGGGGTACAATGAGCAGTTCTTC.

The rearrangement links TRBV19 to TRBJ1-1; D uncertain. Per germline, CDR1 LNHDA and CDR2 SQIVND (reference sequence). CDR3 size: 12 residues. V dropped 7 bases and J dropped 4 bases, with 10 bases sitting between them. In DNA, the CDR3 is TGTGCCAGTATGTTCGGGGTCACTGAAGCTTTCTTT. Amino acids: CASMFGVTEAFF. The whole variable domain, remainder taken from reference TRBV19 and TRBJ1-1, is DGGITQSPKYLFRKEGQNVTLSCEQNLNHDAMYWYRQDPGQGLRLIYYSQIVNDFQKGDIAEGYSVSREKKESFPLTVTSAQKNPTAFYLCASMFGVTEAFFGQGTRLTVV.

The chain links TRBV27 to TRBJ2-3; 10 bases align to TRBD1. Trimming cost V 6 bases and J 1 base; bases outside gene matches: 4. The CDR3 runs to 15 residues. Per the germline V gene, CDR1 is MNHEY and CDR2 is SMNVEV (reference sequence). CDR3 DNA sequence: TGTGCCAGCAGCTACGGGACAGGGGGCACAGATACGCAGTATTTT. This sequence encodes CASSYGTGGTDTQYF.

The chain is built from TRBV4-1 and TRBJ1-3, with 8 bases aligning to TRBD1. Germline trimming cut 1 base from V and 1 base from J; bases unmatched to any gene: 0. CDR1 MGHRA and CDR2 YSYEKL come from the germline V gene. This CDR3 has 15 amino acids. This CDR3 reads CASSQGTGSGNTIYF. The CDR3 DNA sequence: TGCGCCAGCAGCCAAGGGACAGGGTCTGGAAACACCATATATTTT.

CDR3 sequence (DNA): TGCGCCAGCAGTATACAGACGAACTACGAGCAGTACTTC. This encodes CASSIQTNYEQYF. This chain uses TRBV4-1 with TRBJ2-7; no firm D call. Looked up from germline, CDR1 is MGHRA and CDR2 is YSYEKL. The CDR3 totals 13 residues. The V end was cut by 6 bases, the J end by 3 bases, with 12 bases between.

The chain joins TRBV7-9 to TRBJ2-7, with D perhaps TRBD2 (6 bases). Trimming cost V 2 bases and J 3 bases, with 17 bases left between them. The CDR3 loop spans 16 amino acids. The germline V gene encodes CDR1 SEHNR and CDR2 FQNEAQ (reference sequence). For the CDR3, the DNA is TGTGCCAGCAGCTTATCACCCGGGACTCCAGACTACGAGCAGTACTTC. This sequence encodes CASSLSPGTPDYEQYF.

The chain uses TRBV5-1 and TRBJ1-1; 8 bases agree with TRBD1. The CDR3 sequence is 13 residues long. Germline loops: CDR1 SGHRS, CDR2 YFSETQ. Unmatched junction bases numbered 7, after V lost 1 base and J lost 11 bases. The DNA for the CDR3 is TGCGCCAGCAGCTTGACAGGGGGGACAGACGCTTTCTTT. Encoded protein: CASSLTGGTDAFF.

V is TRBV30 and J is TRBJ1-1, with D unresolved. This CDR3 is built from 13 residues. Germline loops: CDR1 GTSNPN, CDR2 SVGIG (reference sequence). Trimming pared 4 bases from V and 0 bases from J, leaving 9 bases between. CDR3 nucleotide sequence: TGTGCCTGGATGAATGTAATGAACACTGAAGCTTTCTTT. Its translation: CAWMNVMNTEAFF.

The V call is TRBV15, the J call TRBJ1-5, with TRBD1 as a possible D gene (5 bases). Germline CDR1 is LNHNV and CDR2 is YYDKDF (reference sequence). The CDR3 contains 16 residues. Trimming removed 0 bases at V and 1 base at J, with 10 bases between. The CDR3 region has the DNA TGTGCCACCAGCAGAGATCGAGGGGCCAGCAATCAGCCCCAGCATTTT. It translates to CATSRDRGASNQPQHF.

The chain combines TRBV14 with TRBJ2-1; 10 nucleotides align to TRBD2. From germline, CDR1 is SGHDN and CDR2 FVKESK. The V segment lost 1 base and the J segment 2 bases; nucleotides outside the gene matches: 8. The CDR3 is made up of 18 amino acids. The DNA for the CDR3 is TGTGCCAGCAGCCAAGTCGGGCCAGGGACTAGCGCCTACAATGAGCAGTTCTTC. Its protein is CASSQVGPGTSAYNEQFF.

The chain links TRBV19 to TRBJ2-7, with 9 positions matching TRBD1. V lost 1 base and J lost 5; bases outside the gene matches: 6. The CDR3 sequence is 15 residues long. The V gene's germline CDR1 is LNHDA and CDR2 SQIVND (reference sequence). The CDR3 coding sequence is TGTGCCAGTAGTATAGGAAACAGGGGGCAGAACGAGCAGTACTTC. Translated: CASSIGNRGQNEQYF.